Listed below are T cell receptor beta chains from one sample, sequenced in a study of CD8 T cells in Susac syndrome. A single record per CDR3 protein comes from TCRdb applying MiXCR to the immunoSEQ multiplex PCR reads. The table lists 100,000 to 150,000 distinct CDR3 sequences, around 94% of them singletons. What was sequenced was CD8+ T cells from PBMCs. These receptors were collected from a human donor with Susac syndrome. CDR3s include the opening cysteine and the closing phenylalanine or tryptophan. A D gene is named only where the DNA matches it firmly. Clone size is shown for a subset of rows, as once, few, many or a class of expanded clone.

D gene: TRBD1; V gene: TRBV20-1; clone size: once; J gene: TRBJ2-5; CDR3 DNA: TGCAGTACGGAACAGGGGGGAGAGACCCAGTACTTC; CDR3 protein: CSTEQGGETQYF
D gene: TRBD2; V gene: TRBV5-6; clone size: -; J gene: TRBJ2-7; CDR3 DNA: TGTGCCAGCAGCTTTGTGGCGGGAGAGGCCACCTACGAGCAGTACTTC; CDR3 protein: CASSFVAGEATYEQYF
D gene: -; V gene: TRBV11-2; clone size: few; J gene: TRBJ2-5; CDR3 DNA: TGTGCCAGCGGTCGATCCGAGACCCAGTACTTC; CDR3 protein: CASGRSETQYF
D gene: TRBD1; V gene: TRBV13; clone size: -; J gene: TRBJ1-1; CDR3 DNA: TGTGCCAGCAGCCAGGGGGCGCGAACTGAAGCTTTCTTT; CDR3 protein: CASSQGARTEAFF
D gene: -; V gene: TRBV27; clone size: -; J gene: TRBJ2-7; CDR3 DNA: TGTGCCAGCAGTTCGGACGGACCCTACGAGCAGTACTTC; CDR3 protein: CASSSDGPYEQYF
D gene: TRBD2; V gene: TRBV12-3/TRBV12-4; clone size: -; J gene: TRBJ2-1; CDR3 DNA: TGTGCCAGCAGCTTCGGGGGGAGCTCCTACAATGAGCAGTTCTTC; CDR3 protein: CASSFGGSSYNEQFF
D gene: -; V gene: TRBV19; clone size: -; J gene: TRBJ1-1; CDR3 DNA: TGTGCCAGTAGTATAGCTGGACAGTACGGTTCGGCTGAAGCTTTCTTT; CDR3 protein: CASSIAGQYGSAEAFF
D gene: -; V gene: TRBV4-1; clone size: -; J gene: TRBJ2-7; CDR3 DNA: TGCGCCAGCAGCCAAGGAATTACCTACGAGCAGTACTTC; CDR3 protein: CASSQGITYEQYF
D gene: -; V gene: TRBV29-1; clone size: -; J gene: TRBJ2-7; CDR3 DNA: TGCAGCGTGACGGGGGGACAGCGAGCCTACGAGCAGTACTTC; CDR3 protein: CSVTGGQRAYEQYF
D gene: -; V gene: TRBV7-9; clone size: -; J gene: TRBJ1-1; CDR3 DNA: TGTGCCAGCAGCTTAGATCCGGGTCCCGTTAAGGCTGAAGCTTTCTTT; CDR3 protein: CASSLDPGPVKAEAFF
D gene: TRBD1; V gene: TRBV9; clone size: -; J gene: TRBJ2-3; CDR3 DNA: TGTGCCAGCAGCAAAACAGGGGAAGTTTCAGATACGCAGTATTTT; CDR3 protein: CASSKTGEVSDTQYF
D gene: -; V gene: TRBV6-5; clone size: -; J gene: TRBJ1-6; CDR3 DNA: TGTGCCAGCAGTTACTACGGACCGTCGGAGGGGTCACCCCTCCACTTT; CDR3 protein: CASSYYGPSEGSPLHF
D gene: -; V gene: TRBV28; clone size: once; J gene: TRBJ2-1; CDR3 DNA: TGTGCCAGCAGTAACAGGAAAACGTTCTACAATGAGCAGTTCTTC; CDR3 protein: CASSNRKTFYNEQFF
D gene: TRBD1; V gene: TRBV5-4; clone size: -; J gene: TRBJ2-7; CDR3 DNA: TGTGCCAGCAGCTTGGGACAGGGGCACGCGGGGCAGTACTTC; CDR3 protein: CASSLGQGHAGQYF
D gene: -; V gene: TRBV5-1; clone size: -; J gene: TRBJ2-1; CDR3 DNA: TGCGCCAGCAGCTTGATCCTTACCCCTACTGATGAGCAGTTCTTC; CDR3 protein: CASSLILTPTDEQFF
D gene: -; V gene: TRBV9; clone size: -; J gene: TRBJ2-5; CDR3 DNA: TGTGCCAGCGGGGGGAGCGCTCAAGAGACCCAGTACTTC; CDR3 protein: CASGGSAQETQYF
D gene: TRBD1; V gene: TRBV30; clone size: -; J gene: TRBJ1-5; CDR3 DNA: TGTGCCTGGAGTGCCGAGGACAGGAACAATCAGCCCCAGCATTTT; CDR3 protein: CAWSAEDRNNQPQHF
D gene: TRBD1; V gene: TRBV30; clone size: -; J gene: TRBJ1-5; CDR3 DNA: TGTGCCTGGGGAGGACAGGTTGGCAATCAGCCCCAGCATTTT; CDR3 protein: CAWGGQVGNQPQHF
D gene: TRBD2; V gene: TRBV5-6; clone size: once; J gene: TRBJ2-3; CDR3 DNA: TGTGCCAGCAGCTTGGCCATCTCCGGGCGGGAGTCGACAGATACGCAGTATTTT; CDR3 protein: CASSLAISGRESTDTQYF
D gene: TRBD2; V gene: TRBV27; clone size: -; J gene: TRBJ2-1; CDR3 DNA: TGTGCCAGCAGTTTGGCACTAGCGGGCCTGGCCTACAATGAGCAGTTCTTC; CDR3 protein: CASSLALAGLAYNEQFF
D gene: TRBD1; V gene: TRBV18; clone size: -; J gene: TRBJ1-6; CDR3 DNA: TGTGCCAGCTCAGACACAGGGGTCGGTTCACCCCTCCACTTT; CDR3 protein: CASSDTGVGSPLHF
D gene: -; V gene: TRBV4-3; clone size: -; J gene: TRBJ2-3; CDR3 DNA: TGCGCCAGCAGCCAAGACCCGGGCCCAGATACGCAGTATTTT; CDR3 protein: CASSQDPGPDTQYF
D gene: -; V gene: TRBV5-6; clone size: -; J gene: TRBJ2-3; CDR3 DNA: TGTGCCAGCAGCCCCGGGGGCGGGTGGGGAGATACGCAGTATTTT; CDR3 protein: CASSPGGGWGDTQYF
D gene: -; V gene: TRBV12-3/TRBV12-4; clone size: -; J gene: TRBJ1-6; CDR3 DNA: TGTGCCAGCAGTTTCGGTGGGGATTCACCCCTCCACTTT; CDR3 protein: CASSFGGDSPLHF
D gene: -; V gene: TRBV6-5; clone size: -; J gene: TRBJ1-1; CDR3 DNA: TGTGCCAGCAGTTTGTTCCCGCAGACTGAAGCTTTCTTT; CDR3 protein: CASSLFPQTEAFF
D gene: TRBD2; V gene: TRBV7-9; clone size: -; J gene: TRBJ2-1; CDR3 DNA: TGTGCCAGCAGCCTCGGGACTAGCGGGCCCCTCATCTACAATGAGCAGTTCTTC; CDR3 protein: CASSLGTSGPLIYNEQFF
D gene: -; V gene: TRBV20-1; clone size: -; J gene: TRBJ1-6; CDR3 DNA: TGCAGTGCTAGGGCCAGGGACATTTCACCCCTCCACTTT; CDR3 protein: CSARARDISPLHF
D gene: TRBD1; V gene: TRBV5-1; clone size: -; J gene: TRBJ1-5; CDR3 DNA: TGCGCCAGCAGCTTGGCCGAACAAGAAGGACAGGGAGGACCTCAGCCCCAGCATTTT; CDR3 protein: CASSLAEQEGQGGPQPQHF
D gene: -; V gene: TRBV30; clone size: -; J gene: TRBJ2-5; CDR3 DNA: TGTGCCTGGAGTGTAGGAGCCTCCAAAGAGACCCAGTACTTC; CDR3 protein: CAWSVGASKETQYF
D gene: TRBD1; V gene: TRBV6-6; clone size: -; J gene: TRBJ1-5; CDR3 DNA: TGTGCCAGCAGCTTGGACAGGGCCAGTCAGCCCCAGCATTTT; CDR3 protein: CASSLDRASQPQHF
D gene: -; V gene: TRBV25-1; clone size: once; J gene: TRBJ1-2; CDR3 DNA: TGTGCCAGCACAGAACAGGGAGACTATGGCTACACCTTC; CDR3 protein: CASTEQGDYGYTF
D gene: -; V gene: TRBV12-3/TRBV12-4; clone size: -; J gene: TRBJ2-1; CDR3 DNA: TGTGCCAGCAGTTTAGTCGCCTCCTACAATGAGCAGTTCTTC; CDR3 protein: CASSLVASYNEQFF
D gene: -; V gene: TRBV5-8; clone size: -; J gene: TRBJ2-3; CDR3 DNA: TGTGCCAGCAGCCACATACCCGGGAAGGGGTTGGGTGCAGATACGCAGTATTTT; CDR3 protein: CASSHIPGKGLGADTQYF
D gene: TRBD1; V gene: TRBV27; clone size: -; J gene: TRBJ1-2; CDR3 DNA: TGTGCCAGCAGTTCGAGGGACAGGGTCACGTCGGATGGCTACACCTTC; CDR3 protein: CASSSRDRVTSDGYTF
D gene: TRBD1; V gene: TRBV6-6; clone size: -; J gene: TRBJ2-7; CDR3 DNA: TGTGCCAGCAGCCACGGACAGGGCTCCTACGAGCAGTACTTC; CDR3 protein: CASSHGQGSYEQYF
D gene: -; V gene: TRBV24-1; clone size: -; J gene: TRBJ1-2; CDR3 DNA: TGTGCCACCAGTGACTCGGACCACTATGGCTACACCTTC; CDR3 protein: CATSDSDHYGYTF
D gene: TRBD1; V gene: TRBV5-5; clone size: -; J gene: TRBJ2-7; CDR3 DNA: TGTGCCAGCAGGGACTTCACGGACAGGAAAGCCTACGAGCAGTACTTC; CDR3 protein: CASRDFTDRKAYEQYF
D gene: TRBD1; V gene: TRBV4-1; clone size: -; J gene: TRBJ1-1; CDR3 DNA: TGCGCCAGCAGCCAGGGACAGGGGATGAACACTGAAGCTTTCTTT; CDR3 protein: CASSQGQGMNTEAFF
D gene: -; V gene: TRBV18; clone size: -; J gene: TRBJ1-2; CDR3 DNA: TGTGCCAGCTCACCCGCCCAGGCAGAGATTAACTATGGCTACACCTTC; CDR3 protein: CASSPAQAEINYGYTF
D gene: TRBD2; V gene: TRBV7-9; clone size: -; J gene: TRBJ2-4; CDR3 DNA: TGTGCCAGCAGCCGGGGAGGGGAGACGGGCATTCAGTACTTC; CDR3 protein: CASSRGGETGIQYF
D gene: TRBD2; V gene: TRBV6-2/TRBV6-3; clone size: -; J gene: TRBJ2-7; CDR3 DNA: TGTGCCAGGAGCGGGAAGTCCTACGAGCAGTACTTC; CDR3 protein: CARSGKSYEQYF
D gene: -; V gene: TRBV9; clone size: -; J gene: TRBJ2-1; CDR3 DNA: TGTGCCAGCAGCGTAGTGGAGGGGACATACCGCTCCTACAATGAGCAGTTCTTC; CDR3 protein: CASSVVEGTYRSYNEQFF
D gene: TRBD2; V gene: TRBV4-3; clone size: -; J gene: TRBJ2-1; CDR3 DNA: TGCGCCAGCAGCCCTGATATAGCGGGTTCCTACAATGAGCAGTTCTTC; CDR3 protein: CASSPDIAGSYNEQFF
D gene: -; V gene: TRBV12-3/TRBV12-4; clone size: -; J gene: TRBJ1-2; CDR3 DNA: TGTGCCAGCAGTGGGGGGGCCGGCTACACCTTC; CDR3 protein: CASSGGAGYTF
D gene: -; V gene: TRBV6-4; clone size: -; J gene: TRBJ2-1; CDR3 DNA: TGTGCCAGCAGTGACTCGAGGGTCGGCTCGTACAATGAGCAGTTCTTC; CDR3 protein: CASSDSRVGSYNEQFF
D gene: -; V gene: TRBV7-3; clone size: -; J gene: TRBJ2-1; CDR3 DNA: TGTGCCAGCAGCCTCGGGACTGGTGAGCAGTTCTTC; CDR3 protein: CASSLGTGEQFF
D gene: TRBD1; V gene: TRBV15; clone size: -; J gene: TRBJ1-4; CDR3 DNA: TGTGCCACCAGCGGCGACAGGGATGAAAAACTGTTTTTT; CDR3 protein: CATSGDRDEKLFF
D gene: -; V gene: TRBV5-6; clone size: once; J gene: TRBJ2-5; CDR3 DNA: TGTGCCAGCAGCTCCGAGGGCAGGCCTCAAGAGACCCAGTACTTC; CDR3 protein: CASSSEGRPQETQYF
D gene: -; V gene: TRBV6-7; clone size: -; J gene: TRBJ1-2; CDR3 DNA: TGTGCCAGGTCCACATGGTCCTCCTATGGCTACACCTTC; CDR3 protein: CARSTWSSYGYTF
D gene: -; V gene: TRBV11-2; clone size: -; J gene: TRBJ2-5; CDR3 DNA: TGTGCCAGCAGCGGGTACAGCGACTCGGAGACCCAGTACTTC; CDR3 protein: CASSGYSDSETQYF